Listed below are T cell receptor beta chains from one sample, sequenced in a study of cytotoxic CD8 clonotypes in ibrutinib-treated CLL. Using immunoSEQ multiplex PCR, the repertoire was profiled, and TCRdb retains in-frame clones only, with some absent. The sample records roughly 100,000 clones, around four fifths being singletons. Here the sequenced sample was PBMCs, taken after 12 months of ibrutinib treatment. These receptors originate from a human donor with chronic lymphocytic leukemia. Both conserved end residues are part of each CDR3. A D gene is named only where the DNA matches it firmly. The size entry is marked missing in some rows and otherwise reads once, few, many or a size class.

d_call j_call clone_size v_call cdr3_aa cdr3_nt
TRBD1 TRBJ2-1 - TRBV5-4 CASSPAPGTGGYNEQFF TGTGCCAGCAGCCCTGCCCCCGGGACAGGGGGCTACAATGAGCAGTTCTTC
TRBD1 TRBJ2-3 once TRBV5-1 CASSPGQGKGDTQYF TGCGCCAGCAGCCCGGGACAGGGAAAGGGAGATACGCAGTATTTT
- TRBJ2-5 few TRBV2 CASMVGLQETQYF TGTGCCAGCATGGTTGGATTACAAGAGACCCAGTACTTC
TRBD2 TRBJ2-3 - TRBV19 CASSIGLESAGEADTQYF TGTGCCAGTAGTATTGGTCTTGAATCGGCGGGGGAGGCAGATACGCAGTATTTT
- TRBJ2-1 - TRBV5-1 CASSRPGDEQFF TGCGCCAGCTCCCGGCCTGGCGATGAGCAGTTCTTC
TRBD1 TRBJ1-2 once TRBV7-2 CASSFGTGKRYTF TGTGCCAGCAGTTTTGGGACAGGGAAGCGCTACACCTTC
- TRBJ2-2 - TRBV19 CAGLTDTGELFF TGTGCCGGACTGACGGACACCGGGGAGCTGTTTTTT
- TRBJ2-2 - TRBV2 CASSILEWSGELFF TGTGCCAGCAGTATACTCGAATGGTCCGGGGAGCTGTTTTTT
TRBD1 TRBJ2-5 - TRBV30 CAWRGDRQQETQYF TGTGCCTGGAGGGGGGACAGACAGCAAGAGACCCAGTACTTC
- TRBJ1-4 once TRBV25-1 CASSVPRGTNEKLFF TGTGCCAGCAGTGTTCCCAGGGGCACTAATGAAAAACTGTTTTTT
TRBD1 TRBJ1-2 - TRBV29-1 CSVAGQGGRDGYTF TGCAGCGTTGCCGGACAGGGCGGGAGAGATGGCTACACCTTC
- TRBJ2-7 - TRBV6-5 CASKTPNEQYF TGTGCCAGCAAAACTCCGAACGAGCAGTACTTC
- TRBJ1-1 - TRBV19 CASNPSVGTEAFF TGTGCCAGTAACCCTAGCGTGGGCACTGAAGCTTTCTTT
- TRBJ1-2 once TRBV5-1 CASSLRGEGYTF TGCGCCAGCAGCTTGAGGGGGGAAGGCTACACCTTC
- TRBJ2-2 - TRBV19 CASSIRGTGELFF TGTGCCAGTAGTATTAGGGGTACCGGGGAGCTGTTTTTT
- TRBJ1-2 - TRBV11-2 CASSLDPGANYGYTF TGTGCCAGCAGCTTAGACCCAGGAGCTAACTATGGCTACACCTTC
TRBD1 TRBJ1-1 - TRBV27 CASSLWGQGATEAFF TGTGCCAGCAGTTTATGGGGACAGGGGGCAACTGAAGCTTTCTTT
TRBD1 TRBJ2-6 - TRBV5-1 CASRLRQGLSGANVLTF TGCGCCAGCAGATTAAGACAGGGTCTATCTGGGGCCAACGTCCTGACTTTC
- TRBJ1-3 - TRBV5-1 CASSFDTSSGNTIYF TGCGCCAGCAGCTTTGACACTTCCTCTGGAAACACCATATATTTT
- TRBJ2-5 - TRBV28 CATYEGALQETQYF TGTGCCACCTACGAGGGCGCCCTACAAGAGACCCAGTACTTC
- TRBJ1-1 - TRBV7-2 CASSSSQAEAFF TGTGCCAGCAGCTCCAGCCAGGCTGAAGCTTTCTTT
- TRBJ2-5 - TRBV7-9 CASSLSRGETQYF TGTGCCAGCAGCTTGTCTAGAGGGGAGACCCAGTACTTC
TRBD1 TRBJ2-7 - TRBV19 CASCMGQGICEQYF TGTGCCAGTTGTATGGGACAGGGGATATGCGAGCAGTACTTC
TRBD1 TRBJ1-6 - TRBV5-5 CASSATSGTANSPLHF TGTGCCAGCAGCGCTACATCCGGGACAGCTAATTCACCCCTCCACTTT
TRBD1 TRBJ2-1 - TRBV11-3 CASSMTGTGAYNEQFF TGTGCCAGCAGCATGACCGGGACAGGGGCGTACAATGAGCAGTTCTTC
- TRBJ2-2 - TRBV7-8 CASSLVGGQIGELFF TGTGCCAGCAGCTTAGTGGGAGGTCAGATCGGGGAGCTGTTTTTT
TRBD2 TRBJ2-3 - TRBV9 CASSVEGSGGQYF TGTGCCAGCAGCGTAGAGGGTAGCGGGGGGCAGTATTTT
TRBD2 TRBJ2-3 - TRBV28 CASSLAGGSTDTQYF TGTGCCAGCAGTTTAGCGGGGGGAAGCACAGATACGCAGTATTTT
TRBD1 TRBJ2-7 - TRBV11-3 CASSLAPKQGAYEQYF TGTGCCAGCAGCTTAGCGCCTAAACAGGGGGCCTACGAGCAGTACTTC
- TRBJ2-2 - TRBV7-7 CASSSGAGELFF TGTGCTAGCAGCTCCGGGGCCGGGGAGCTGTTTTTT
- TRBJ2-7 few TRBV14 CASRGLGTEQYF TGTGCCAGCAGAGGACTGGGTACGGAGCAGTACTTC
- TRBJ1-4 few TRBV1 CTSSQDINEKLFF TGCACCAGCAGCCAAGACATTAATGAAAAACTGTTTTTT
- TRBJ1-5 - TRBV2 CASSDATGHNQPQHF TGTGCCAGCAGTGATGCGACCGGACACAATCAGCCCCAGCATTTT
- TRBJ2-3 few TRBV19 CASSMGPSTDTQYF TGTGCCAGTAGTATGGGACCAAGCACAGATACGCAGTATTTT
- TRBJ1-2 - TRBV2 CASREGINYGYTF TGTGCCAGCAGGGAGGGAATCAACTATGGCTACACCTTC
TRBD1 TRBJ1-5 - TRBV6-6 CASSSPDRGSNQPQHF TGTGCCAGCAGTTCGCCAGACAGGGGGTCCAATCAGCCCCAGCATTTT
- TRBJ1-6 - TRBV11-3 CASSLSGKRNSPLHF TGTGCCAGCAGCTTATCCGGGAAAAGAAATTCACCCCTCCACTTT
- TRBJ2-1 - TRBV29-1 CSVGGRSDNEQFF TGCAGCGTTGGGGGACGGAGTGACAATGAGCAGTTCTTC
TRBD1 TRBJ2-7 few TRBV5-4 CASSLDRGDEQYF TGTGCCAGCAGCTTGGACAGGGGGGACGAGCAGTACTTC
- TRBJ1-2 once TRBV7-9 CASSLIGARQNTYGYTF TGTGCCAGCAGCTTAATTGGGGCGCGACAGAACACCTATGGCTACACCTTC
- TRBJ2-7 - TRBV30 CAWSLIPQDYEQYF TGTGCCTGGAGTCTAATACCTCAGGACTACGAGCAGTACTTC
- TRBJ2-3 once TRBV5-4 CASSSRGSSTDTQYF TGTGCCAGCAGCTCGAGGGGGTCTAGCACAGATACGCAGTATTTT
- TRBJ2-1 - TRBV13 CASSLRLRVNEQFF TGTGCCAGCAGCTTAAGACTAAGGGTAAATGAGCAGTTCTTC
- TRBJ2-5 - TRBV5-1 CASSLAWETQYF TGCGCCAGCAGCTTGGCCTGGGAGACCCAGTACTTC
- TRBJ1-1 - TRBV18 CASSRQDNTEAFF TGTGCCAGCTCACGACAGGACAACACTGAAGCTTTCTTT
- TRBJ2-1 few TRBV10-3 CAIRDIRYNEQFF TGTGCCATCAGGGACATCCGATACAATGAGCAGTTCTTC
- TRBJ2-6 - TRBV29-1 CSVAEVPGANVLTF TGCAGCGTGGCAGAAGTACCTGGGGCCAACGTCCTGACTTTC
TRBD1 TRBJ1-2 - TRBV6-1 CASNGQAGYGYTF TGTGCCAGCAACGGACAGGCTGGCTATGGCTACACCTTC
- TRBJ2-1 - TRBV11-3 CASSFRARGDNEQFF TGTGCCAGCAGCTTTCGCGCTAGGGGGGACAATGAGCAGTTCTTC
TRBD1 TRBJ1-5 - TRBV28 CASSQQGLGNQPQHF TGTGCCAGCAGTCAACAGGGGTTGGGCAATCAGCCCCAGCATTTT
- TRBJ1-1 - TRBV27 CASSSLTVKGAFF TGTGCCAGCAGTTCCCTGACAGTAAAAGGAGCTTTCTTT
TRBD2 TRBJ2-3 once TRBV27 CASSSLAGRFTDTQYF TGTGCCAGCAGTTCCCTAGCGGGGAGGTTCACAGATACGCAGTATTTT
- TRBJ1-3 - TRBV9 CASSGGGAYSGNTIYF TGTGCCAGCAGCGGTGGGGGGGCGTACTCTGGAAACACCATATATTTT